Listed here are 9 T cell receptor beta chains from one sample, sequenced in a study of OX40 agonist ivuxolimab in advanced cancers. Only in-frame clones appear in the TCRdb table, and some are missing; sequencing was by immunoSEQ multiplex PCR. The sample consists of under 80,000 clones, around 90% of them appearing once. The sequences come from CD4+ or CD8+ T cells sorted from blood, collected in a trial of the OX40 agonist ivuxolimab. Receptors were obtained from an adult with an advanced solid tumor such as melanoma, head and neck, liver or kidney cancer.

The chain employs TRBV29-1 and TRBJ1-2, with D possibly TRBD1 on 5 matching bases. The CDR3 has 15 residues. Trimming stripped 5 bases from V and 8 bases from J, with 24 bases between. From germline, CDR1 is SQVTM and CDR2 ANQGSEA. Written as DNA, the CDR3 is TGCAGCGTTTTAAGGGGTTCGCTAGATGGGAAGGGCTACACCTTC. The encoded protein is CSVLRGSLDGKGYTF.

The J gene is TRBJ1-1, the V gene TRBV11-1; no clear D. This CDR3 contains 14 residues. Germline lookup yields CDR1 SGHAT and CDR2 FQDESV (reference sequence). The V end lost 4 bases, the J end lost 6 bases, and 15 bases lay between the germline ends. The CDR3 region has the DNA TGTGCCAGCAGCTCACGGCCGAGTTCAGCTGAAGCTTTCTTT. Translation: CASSSRPSSAEAFF.

This sequence joins TRBV6-1 and TRBJ2-1; 14 nucleotides align to TRBD2. Unmatched junction bases numbered 3, after V lost 5 bases and J lost 6 bases. Germline V gene lookup returns CDR1 MNHNS and CDR2 SASEGT. This CDR3 comprises 15 residues. CDR3 residues: CASSPGTSGSNEQFF. For the CDR3, the DNA is TGTGCCAGCAGTCCCGGGACTAGCGGGAGCAATGAGCAGTTCTTC.

This clone was seen only once. V usage is TRBV9 and J usage is TRBJ2-5; D is perhaps TRBD2 (8 bases). This CDR3 contains 15 residues. V lost 0 bases, J lost 7 bases, and 16 bases lay in between. CDR1 is SGDLS, CDR2 YYNGEE, per germline. The CDR3 sequence: CASSVAGGGKGTQYF. The CDR3 DNA follows: TGTGCCAGCAGCGTAGCGGGAGGGGGCAAGGGGACCCAGTACTTC.

The chain is built from TRBV10-3 and TRBJ1-5; 7 positions match TRBD1. Germline V gene sequence: CDR1 ENHRY, CDR2 SYGVKD. Trimming took 2 bases from V and 3 from J; bases not matched to a gene: 4. The CDR3 consists of 15 residues. DNA for the CDR3: TGTGCCATCAGTGAGGCAGGGGGGAACAATCAGCCCCAGCATTTT. Protein product: CAISEAGGNNQPQHF.

This chain links TRBV19 with TRBJ2-5; tentative D call: TRBD1 (6 bases). V was trimmed by 4 bases and J by 4 bases, leaving 10 bases between them. The CDR3 contains 13 residues. The germline gives CDR1 LNHDA, CDR2 SQIVND (reference sequence). CDR3 sequence reads: CASSRQVGETQYF. The DNA for the CDR3 is TGTGCCAGTAGTAGACAGGTTGGAGAGACCCAGTACTTC.

The genes are TRBV6-1 and TRBJ2-5; the match to TRBD1 covers 7 bases. Unmatched junction bases numbered 11, after V lost 4 bases and J lost 3 bases. This CDR3 spans 16 amino acids. The germline V gene has CDR1 MNHNS and CDR2 SASEGT. The CDR3 loop is CASSVTGAFLKETQYF. The CDR3 nucleotides are TGTGCCAGCAGTGTCACAGGGGCCTTTCTGAAAGAGACCCAGTACTTC.

This clone was observed a single time. The V call is TRBV30, the J call TRBJ1-2, with D hard to call. CDR3 length: 11 residues. V gave up 4 bases and J gave up 8 bases, with 11 bases separating them. CDR1 and CDR2 from the germline V gene are GTSNPN and SVGIG (reference sequence). The CDR3 DNA is TGTGCCTGGAAGGTGGGAGGCGGCTACACCTTC. Translated, it gives CAWKVGGGYTF.

V and J are TRBV7-2 and TRBJ1-3, with D hard to call. Trimming took off 5 bases at V and 2 bases at J, with 13 bases between the two ends. Germline CDR1 and CDR2: SGHTA and FQGNSA. This CDR3 is built from 15 residues. CDR3 in DNA: TGTGCCAGCAGCCCCCAGGTCGGTCCTGGAAACACCATATATTTT. This translates into CASSPQVGPGNTIYF.